This is a list of T cell receptor beta chains from one sample in a study of shared clonotypes between healthy human individuals. Only in-frame clones appear in the TCRdb table, and some are missing; sequencing was by immunoSEQ multiplex PCR. The sample includes some 120,000 clones, around 68% of them seen just once. Material for sequencing was memory CD8+ T cells sorted from blood. The receptors come from a woman in her twenties or thirties in good health. CDR3s include the opening cysteine and the closing phenylalanine or tryptophan. D genes are given only for firm matches. Rows give clone size only sometimes, using once, few, many, or a class for an expanded clone.

TRBV9	few	TRBJ1-1	NA	CASSVAWGTEAFF	TGTGCCAGCAGCGTAGCCTGGGGGACTGAAGCTTTCTTT
TRBV27	NA	TRBJ2-7	TRBD1	CASSRETGDLTEQYF	TGTGCCAGCAGCCGCGAGACAGGGGATCTGACCGAGCAGTACTTC
TRBV6-4	NA	TRBJ2-7	NA	CASSVIWGYEQYF	TGTGCCAGCAGTGTAATATGGGGCTACGAGCAGTACTTC
TRBV7-8	few	TRBJ1-3	TRBD1	CASSPGTVPNTIYF	TGTGCCAGCAGCCCCGGGACAGTTCCAAACACCATATATTTT
TRBV6-4	NA	TRBJ2-3	TRBD2	CASSEGGLAGSDTQYF	TGTGCCAGCAGTGAAGGAGGACTAGCGGGATCAGATACGCAGTATTTT
TRBV6-1	medium-sized	TRBJ2-7	TRBD2	CASSGLAGTSYEQYF	TGTGCCAGCAGCGGACTAGCGGGAACTTCCTACGAGCAGTACTTC
TRBV5-1	NA	TRBJ2-1	TRBD1	CASSRDRVSDNEQFF	TGCGCCAGCAGCCGGGACAGGGTTTCGGACAATGAGCAGTTCTTC
TRBV2	NA	TRBJ1-3	NA	CASRPFRDTRHTIYF	TGTGCCAGCAGACCTTTCCGGGACACCCGACACACCATATATTTT
TRBV5-1	NA	TRBJ1-1	NA	CASSSTEAGWNTEAFF	TGCGCCAGCAGCTCCACCGAGGCGGGTTGGAACACTGAAGCTTTCTTT
TRBV2	NA	TRBJ2-7	NA	CASSEFAQRASYEQYF	TGTGCCAGCAGTGAATTCGCCCAGCGGGCCTCCTACGAGCAGTACTTC
TRBV6-1	many	TRBJ2-1	NA	CATSLEQGKNEQFF	TGTGCCACTAGCCTTGAACAGGGAAAAAATGAGCAGTTCTTC
TRBV11-2	NA	TRBJ2-7	NA	CASSLYQDSYYEQYF	TGTGCCAGCAGCTTATATCAGGACAGTTATTACGAGCAGTACTTC
TRBV2	few	TRBJ1-3	NA	CASSGYGYSGNTIYF	TGTGCCAGCAGCGGATACGGATACTCTGGAAACACCATATATTTT
TRBV29-1	NA	TRBJ2-5	NA	CSVEAVADQETQYF	TGCAGCGTTGAGGCCGTAGCAGACCAAGAGACCCAGTACTTC
TRBV10-3	NA	TRBJ1-2	TRBD1	CAIPTRGQGIGGYTF	TGTGCCATCCCGACACGGGGACAGGGGATTGGCGGCTACACCTTC
TRBV12-2	NA	TRBJ2-1	NA	CASRLTISGGSYNEQFF	TGTGCAAGTCGCTTAACTATTAGCGGGGGCTCCTACAATGAGCAGTTCTTC
TRBV4-1	NA	TRBJ2-1	TRBD2	CASSPHIGGREGSEQFF	TGCGCCAGCAGCCCACATATTGGAGGGCGGGAGGGGAGTGAGCAGTTCTTC
TRBV28	once	TRBJ1-4	TRBD1	CASSLWGTALEKLFF	TGTGCCAGCAGTTTATGGGGGACAGCTCTTGAAAAACTGTTTTTT
TRBV27	NA	TRBJ1-5	TRBD1	CASSAGQGHYQPQHF	TGTGCCAGCAGTGCCGGACAGGGCCATTATCAGCCCCAGCATTTT
TRBV6-1	many	TRBJ1-2	TRBD1	CASSGTGYNGYTF	TGTGCCAGCAGTGGGACAGGGTACAATGGCTACACCTTC
TRBV7-9	NA	TRBJ2-2	NA	CASSPQGYTGELFF	TGTGCCAGCAGCCCACAGGGATACACCGGGGAGCTGTTTTTT
TRBV11-2	NA	TRBJ2-7	TRBD2	CASSPSSTGGYEQYF	TGTGCCAGCAGCCCCAGCTCGACGGGGGGTTACGAGCAGTACTTC